The 11 T cell receptor beta chains presented below share a single source sample, sequenced in a study of blood T cell repertoires in COVID-19. Profiling relied on immunoSEQ multiplex PCR, and the TCRdb table lists in-frame clones only, not all of them. The table shows over 130,000 clones, with approximately 85% occurring only once. The sequenced material came from peripheral blood. These receptors were collected from a man in his fifties with acute or convalescent COVID-19.

V is TRBV6-5 and J is TRBJ2-1; 10 bases agree with TRBD1. J gave up 7 bases and V 7 bases, and 10 bases lay outside the gene matches. The CDR3 runs 15 residues. CDR1 and CDR2 (germline): MNHEY, SVGAGI. CDR3: CASTPGTGVFNEQFF. The CDR3 DNA sequence: TGTGCCAGCACCCCCGGGACAGGGGTTTTTAATGAGCAGTTCTTC.

This chain uses TRBV25-1 with TRBJ2-7; 7 bases line up with TRBD1. V shed 3 bases, J shed 5 bases, and the junction held 10 bases outside the gene matches. This CDR3 is built from 15 residues. Germline CDR1 and CDR2: MGHDK and SYGVNS. The CDR3 here is CASSDPGQRPNEQYF. The CDR3, as DNA: TGTGCCAGCAGTGACCCGGGACAGAGGCCAAACGAGCAGTACTTC.

The chain employs TRBV4-1 and TRBJ1-1, with 7 nucleotides matching TRBD1. The CDR3 is 14 residues long. Germline CDR1 MGHRA, CDR2 YSYEKL. With V trimmed by 1 base and J by 4 bases, 3 bases remained unmatched. CDR3 DNA sequence: TGCGCCAGCAGCCAAGGACCAGGGGGCACTGAAGCTTTCTTT. This sequence encodes CASSQGPGGTEAFF.

The CDR3 region has the DNA TGCGCCAGCAGCTTCGCGACTAGCGGCGAGCAGTACTTC. It yields the protein CASSFATSGEQYF. The genes are TRBV5-1 and TRBJ2-7, with 9 bases matching TRBD2. The CDR3 length is 13 residues. The V and J ends lost 2 bases and 6 bases, in that order; junction bases with no gene match: 3. The germline V gene has CDR1 SGHRS and CDR2 YFSETQ.

CDR3 DNA: TGTGCCAGCTCACCACTGCCCAGCTACGAGCAGTACTTC. This sequence encodes CASSPLPSYEQYF. J is TRBJ2-7 and V is TRBV18; D remains ambiguous. The CDR3 is 13 amino acids. Trimming cost V 1 base and J 3 bases, with 7 bases left between them. CDR1 is KGHSH and CDR2 is LQKENI in the germline V gene.

The chain joins TRBV5-1 to TRBJ1-4, with 7 bases fitting TRBD1. The CDR3 loop spans 14 amino acids. CDR1 and CDR2 from the germline V gene are SGHRS and YFSETQ. The V gene end was trimmed by 3 bases and the J gene end by 4 bases; junction bases not matched to a gene: 3. The CDR3 spells CASSSQGLNEKLFF. CDR3 sequence (DNA): TGCGCCAGCAGCTCACAGGGGCTTAATGAAAAACTGTTTTTT.

The gene calls are TRBV5-4 and TRBJ2-2; TRBD2 is a possible D gene (6 bases). V was clipped by 0 bases and J by 0 bases, with 12 bases between them. Per the germline V gene, CDR1 is SGHNT and CDR2 is YYREEE (reference sequence). CDR3 length: 17 residues. The DNA for the CDR3 is TGTGCCAGCAGCTTGGCCGTTAGCGGAACGAACACCGGGGAGCTGTTTTTT. It specifies CASSLAVSGTNTGELFF.

Here the CDR3 reads CASSTIAGNYNEQFF. The DNA of the CDR3 is TGTGCCAGTAGTACCATAGCGGGGAACTACAATGAGCAGTTCTTC. V is TRBV19 and J is TRBJ2-1; TRBD2 agrees at 8 bases. CDR1 and CDR2 from the germline V gene are LNHDA and SQIVND (reference sequence). The CDR3 is made up of 15 amino acids. V lost 4 bases to trimming and J lost 3 bases; unmatched junction nucleotides: 5.

This sequence joins TRBV13 and TRBJ2-7; TRBD1 matches at 7 bases. Germline CDR1 and CDR2: PRHDT and FYEKMQ (reference sequence). The V gene end was trimmed by 5 bases and the J gene end by 6 bases; junction bases not matched to a gene: 13. This CDR3 contains 15 residues. For the CDR3, the DNA is TGTGCCAGCAGCCATGACAGGGCCCTGGGACGCGAGCAGTACTTC. Translating gives CASSHDRALGREQYF.

The chain employs TRBV18 and TRBJ2-7; TRBD1 aligns across 9 bases. J gave up 5 bases and V 4 bases, and 6 bases lay outside the gene matches. Germline CDR1 and CDR2: KGHSH and LQKENI. This CDR3 spans 14 amino acids. CDR3 DNA sequence: TGTGCCAGCTCACTCGGGACAGGGCGGGACGAGCAGTACTTC. Its protein product is CASSLGTGRDEQYF. The full variable domain, with the rest looked up from reference TRBV18 and TRBJ2-7, is NAGVMQNPRHLVRRRGQEARLRCSPMKGHSHVYWYRQLPEEGLKFMVYLQKENIIDESGMPKERFSAEFPKEGPSILRIQQVVRGDSAAYFCASSLGTGRDEQYFGPGTRLTVT.

This rearrangement joins TRBV9 to TRBJ2-1; 10 bases align to TRBD2. Germline loops: CDR1 SGDLS, CDR2 YYNGEE. The CDR3 loop spans 16 amino acids. Losses at the gene ends were 6 bases for V and 0 bases for J; bases not matched to a gene: 6. The CDR3 loop is CASTVTSGSSYNEQFF. In DNA form, the CDR3 reads TGTGCCAGCACCGTGACTAGCGGGTCCTCCTACAATGAGCAGTTCTTC.